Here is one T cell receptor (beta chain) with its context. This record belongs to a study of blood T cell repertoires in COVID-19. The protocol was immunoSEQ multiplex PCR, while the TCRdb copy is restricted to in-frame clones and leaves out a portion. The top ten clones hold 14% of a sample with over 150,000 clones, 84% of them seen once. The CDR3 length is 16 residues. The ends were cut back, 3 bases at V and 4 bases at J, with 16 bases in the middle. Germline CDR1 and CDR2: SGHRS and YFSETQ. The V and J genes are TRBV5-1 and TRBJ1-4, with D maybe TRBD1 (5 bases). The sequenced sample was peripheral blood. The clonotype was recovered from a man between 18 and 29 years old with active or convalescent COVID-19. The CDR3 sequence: CASSSGPRQSNEKLFF. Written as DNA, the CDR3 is TGCGCCAGCAGCTCCGGACCTAGACAGAGTAATGAAAAACTGTTTTTT. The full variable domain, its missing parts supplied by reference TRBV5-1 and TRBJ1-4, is KAGVTQTPRYLIKTRGQQVTLSCSPISGHRSVSWYQQTPGQGLQFLFEYFSETQRNKGNFPGRFSGRQFSNSRSEMNVSTLELGDSALYLCASSSGPRQSNEKLFFGSGTQLSVL.